The 31 T cell receptor beta chains listed next were all sequenced from one sample in a study of metastatic and nonmetastatic thyroid tumors. Ahead of thyroid surgery, no patient had received treatment of any kind. TCRdb reprocessed the PCR reads using MiXCR. The data hold about 20,000 clones, with roughly 36% observed a single time. Material: blood. The receptor source for this set is a male donor with papillary thyroid cancer or a benign thyroid nodule (not recorded which). Some clones in this sample may be carry-over from other donors' samples.

This clone qualifies as medium-sized (0.01 to 0.1%). The V call is TRBV5-5, the J call TRBJ2-7; D ambiguous. Trimming removed 2 bases at V and 3 bases at J, with 12 bases between. Per germline, CDR1 SGHKS and CDR2 YYEKEE (reference sequence). The CDR3 consists of 14 residues. The CDR3: CASSFSYQLYEQYF. CDR3 bases: TGTGCCAGCAGCTTCAGTTATCAGCTCTACGAGCAGTACTTC.

The chain uses TRBV3-1 and TRBJ1-2; 8 bases are a match to TRBD1. The CDR3 totals 14 residues. Germline assignment: CDR1 LGHDT and CDR2 YNNKEL (reference sequence). V was pared by 3 bases and J by 8 bases, with 8 bases of the junction left unmatched. The CDR3 here is CASSQDRALGGYTF. In nucleotides, the CDR3 is TGTGCCAGCAGCCAGGACAGGGCCCTGGGGGGCTACACCTTC. Together with reference TRBV3-1 and TRBJ1-2, the CDR3 gives the full variable domain: DTAVSQTPKYLVTQMGNDKSIKCEQNLGHDTMYWYKQDSKKFLKIMFSYNNKELIINETVPNRFSPKSPDKAHLNLHINSLELGDSAVYFCASSQDRALGGYTFGSGTRLTVV.

The chain uses TRBV9 and TRBJ2-7; the D gene is possibly TRBD1 (7 bases). V lost 3 bases to trimming and J lost 0 bases, with 22 bases between them. Germline V lookup: CDR1 SGDLS, CDR2 YYNGEE. CDR3 size: 18 residues. CDR3 DNA: TGTGCCAGCAGCGCAGATGCAGGGTTGCGGGACAGCTCCTACGAGCAGTACTTC. It codes for CASSADAGLRDSSYEQYF.

The rearrangement uses TRBV13 and TRBJ2-7; 7 bases match TRBD1. The CDR3 has 12 amino acids. Per germline, CDR1 PRHDT and CDR2 FYEKMQ (reference sequence). Unmatched junction bases numbered 2, after V lost 8 bases and J lost 1 base. The CDR3 is CASRQGSYEQYF. CDR3 nucleotides: TGTGCCAGCCGACAGGGATCCTACGAGCAGTACTTC.

In its sample, this clone ranks as medium-sized. The rearrangement joins TRBV6-1 to TRBJ1-1; 7 bases fit TRBD1. Trimming removed 5 bases from V and 5 bases from J; junction bases left unmatched: 5. This CDR3 comprises 13 residues. Germline CDR1 MNHNS, CDR2 SASEGT. The CDR3 nucleotides are TGTGCCAGCAGTCAATCAGGGGGGACTGAAGCTTTCTTT. Its translation is CASSQSGGTEAFF.

A single count supports this clone. This chain uses TRBV20-1 with TRBJ2-3; no clear D gene. Per germline, CDR1 DFQATT and CDR2 SNEGSKA (reference sequence). This CDR3 spans 15 amino acids. V was clipped by 0 bases and J by 2 bases, with 12 bases between them. CDR3 loop: CSARDLERDTDTQYF. The CDR3 nucleotides read TGCAGTGCTAGAGATTTGGAGCGAGACACAGATACGCAGTATTTT.

The V and J genes are TRBV4-3 and TRBJ2-7, with a possible D match to TRBD2 (6 bases). Germline CDR1 LGHNA, CDR2 YSLEER. V shed 4 bases and J shed 2 bases, with 15 bases lying between them. CDR3 length: 15 amino acids. CDR3 in amino acids: CASSPGGGPPYEQYF. The CDR3 nucleotides are TGCGCCAGCAGCCCTGGGGGAGGTCCGCCCTACGAGCAGTACTTC.

The chain is built from TRBV5-1 and TRBJ2-1; D might be TRBD1 (5 bases). Trimming removed 0 bases from V and 3 bases from J, with 13 bases in between. The CDR3 covers 16 residues. Germline V gives CDR1 SGHRS, CDR2 YFSETQ. Here the CDR3 DNA reads TGCGCCAGCAGCTTGGCCGACAGACGCAACTACAATGAGCAGTTCTTC. Protein sequence: CASSLADRRNYNEQFF.

Notes on this clone: A read error may produce the germline difference seen at one junction end. The V and J genes are TRBV5-1 and TRBJ2-1; TRBD2 agrees at 7 bases. This CDR3 is built from 15 residues. Germline CDR1 reads SGHRS; CDR2 reads YFSETQ. The CDR3 region has the DNA TGCGCCAGCAGCTTGGATGTTAGCGGGTTAAATTATCAGTTATTC. It translates to CASSLDVSGLNYQLF.

The sample holds many counts of this clone. V usage is TRBV12-5 and J usage is TRBJ1-5; D gene uncertain. Per the germline V gene, CDR1 is LGHNT and CDR2 is FRNRAP. V was clipped by 7 bases and J by 7 bases, with 17 bases between them. This CDR3 has 14 amino acids. In DNA, the CDR3 is TGTGCTAGTGTTCCCCCAGATTCTTGGCAGCCCCAGCATTTT. This codes for CASVPPDSWQPQHF.

This clone was recorded a few times. V and J are TRBV24-1 and TRBJ1-2, with D maybe TRBD1 (5 bases). Germline-derived CDR1 and CDR2 are KGHDR and SFDVKD. The V gene lost 3 bases and the J gene lost 3 bases, with 13 bases spanning the gap. This CDR3 has 15 residues. In DNA, the CDR3 is TGTGCCACCAGTGATAAAGCAGGGAGCGACTATGGCTACACCTTC. It yields the protein CATSDKAGSDYGYTF.

By its share, this clone is medium-sized. The rearrangement links TRBV6-1 to TRBJ2-7; 7 bases line up with TRBD2. The CDR3 is 15 residues long. J lost 7 bases, V lost 2 bases, and 11 bases had no gene match. CDR1 and CDR2 from the germline V gene are MNHNS and SASEGT. The CDR3 sequence is CASSETGLPSLEQYF. CDR3 DNA: TGTGCCAGCAGTGAAACGGGACTACCGTCCTTGGAGCAGTACTTC.

This clone was seen ten or more times. A read error is possible here, since a much larger clone lies one base away. This rearrangement joins TRBV7-3 to TRBJ2-3; unclear D gene. CDR3 size: 15 residues. Germline CDR1 and CDR2: SGHTA and FQGTGA. Trimming took off 1 base at V and 3 bases at J, with 11 bases between the two ends. Here the CDR3 DNA reads TGTGCCAGCAGCTTAATGGGTAGCATAACAGATACGCAGTATTTT. Its translation: CASSLMGSITDTQYF.

The rearrangement joins TRBV4-3 to TRBJ2-3; 13 bases are shared with TRBD2. This CDR3 is built from 15 residues. Germline V gene lookup returns CDR1 LGHNA and CDR2 YSLEER. The J segment lost 7 bases and the V segment lost 4 bases, leaving 5 bases of the junction unmatched. In nucleotides, the CDR3 is TGCGCCAGCAGCCGGACTAGCGGGAGTGGGAATACGCAGTATTTT. This encodes CASSRTSGSGNTQYF.

This clone was observed a few times. The chain employs TRBV25-1 and TRBJ2-7, with TRBD1 as a possible D gene (7 bases). Trimming took 2 bases from V and 6 from J, leaving 23 bases between them. The CDR3 sequence is 17 residues long. The V gene's germline CDR1 is MGHDK and CDR2 SYGVNS. CDR3 in DNA: TGTGCCAGCAGTGAACTGGGGGGTGGGGACAGCTTCGGCGAGCAGTACTTC. Its protein product is CASSELGGGDSFGEQYF.

This clone was recorded many times. The chain combines TRBV5-6 with TRBJ2-7; TRBD1 matches 7 bases. J gave up 5 bases and V 4 bases, and 18 bases lay outside the gene matches. From germline, CDR1 is SGHDT and CDR2 YYEEEE. The CDR3 covers 17 residues. The CDR3 region is CASSRSISDRAGNEQYF. CDR3 coding DNA: TGTGCCAGCAGCCGCAGTATTTCCGACAGGGCCGGGAACGAGCAGTACTTC.

The J gene is TRBJ2-7, the V gene TRBV28, with unresolved D. Per germline, CDR1 MDHEN and CDR2 SYDVKM. The CDR3 sequence is 14 residues long. V dropped 3 bases and J dropped 0 bases, with 9 bases sitting between them. The CDR3 DNA sequence: TGTGCCAGCAGTTTCTCGGTTAACTCCTACGAGCAGTACTTC. Translating gives CASSFSVNSYEQYF.

This clone was observed many times. The rearrangement links TRBV7-2 to TRBJ1-3; D gene uncertain. This CDR3 is 14 amino acids long. The germline gives CDR1 SGHTA, CDR2 FQGNSA. V lost 2 bases and J lost 8, with 13 bases in between. CDR3 sequence (DNA): TGTGCCAGCAGCTTATATTCCGGGCCAGACACCATATATTTT. It encodes CASSLYSGPDTIYF.

The rearrangement uses TRBV30 and TRBJ2-7; D is undetermined. V was trimmed by 2 bases and J by 2 bases, leaving 16 bases between them. Per the germline V gene, CDR1 is GTSNPN and CDR2 is SVGIG (reference sequence). This CDR3 contains 15 residues. CDR3 nucleotide sequence: TGTGCCTGGAGTCCCCCGGCAGTCAAACCCTACGAGCAGTACTTC. Its translation is CAWSPPAVKPYEQYF.

At least ten counts were recorded for this clone. The rearrangement links TRBV3-1 to TRBJ2-2; perhaps TRBD2 as D (5 bases). Trimming cost V 1 base and J 5 bases, with 8 bases left between them. Germline values: CDR1 LGHDT, CDR2 YNNKEL (reference sequence). This CDR3 region has 14 residues. Here the CDR3 DNA reads TGTGCCAGCAGCCAAGTAGGGAGAACCGGGGAGCTGTTTTTT. Translating gives CASSQVGRTGELFF.

This clone was seen ten or more times. This chain joins TRBV7-9 and TRBJ2-7, with 7 bases lining up with TRBD1. The CDR3 consists of 15 residues. Germline lookup yields CDR1 SEHNR and CDR2 FQNEAQ (reference sequence). V shed 2 bases and J 3 bases; nucleotides not matched to a gene: 7. Written as DNA, the CDR3 is TGTGCCAGCAGCTTATCCCCTACAGGGGTCTACGAGCAGTACTTC. Amino acid sequence: CASSLSPTGVYEQYF. The complete variable domain, with remaining parts taken from reference TRBV7-9 and TRBJ2-7, reads DTGVSQNPRHKITKRGQNVTFRCDPISEHNRLYWYRQTLGQGPEFLTYFQNEAQLEKSRLLSDRFSAERPKGSFSTLEIQRTEQGDSAMYLCASSLSPTGVYEQYFGPGTRLTVT.

This clone appeared a single time. The chain employs TRBV5-8 and TRBJ2-7, with unresolved D. Between the trimmed V and J ends, which lost 0 bases and 4 bases, there was a span of 2 bases. The germline CDR1 and CDR2 sequences are SGHTS and YDEGEE. The length of the CDR3 is 11 residues. The CDR3 DNA sequence: TGTGCCAGCAGCTTGGGGTACGAGCAGTACTTC. Its translation: CASSLGYEQYF.

This clone is medium-sized in the sample. The rearrangement uses TRBV7-2 and TRBJ2-3; D is possibly TRBD2 (5 bases). The germline CDR1 and CDR2 sequences are SGHTA and FQGNSA. V lost 3 bases, J lost 0 bases, and 7 bases lay in between. This CDR3 spans 14 amino acids. The CDR3 DNA follows: TGTGCCAGCAGCTTCGGCGGGAGCACAGATACGCAGTATTTT. This encodes CASSFGGSTDTQYF. The full variable domain, in which reference TRBV7-2 and TRBJ2-3 provide the parts outside the CDR3, is GAGVSQSPSNKVTEKGKDVELRCDPISGHTALYWYRQSLGQGLEFLIYFQGNSAPDKSGLPSDRFSAERTGGSVSTLTIQRTQQEDSAVYLCASSFGGSTDTQYFGPGTRLTVL.

This clone was picked up many times. The sample has other DNA sequences that encode this CDR3 too. V and J are TRBV11-2 and TRBJ2-3, with no clear D. The V gene lost 3 bases and the J gene lost 0 bases, with 7 bases spanning the gap. The V gene's germline CDR1 is SGHAT and CDR2 FQNNGV. The CDR3 is made up of 14 amino acids. The CDR3 DNA reads as TGTGCCAGCAGCTTTAGCTTTAGCACAGATACGCAGTATTTT. Amino acid sequence: CASSFSFSTDTQYF.

The chain carries TRBV4-1 and TRBJ2-7; 8 bases fit TRBD1. From germline, CDR1 is MGHRA and CDR2 YSYEKL. There are 15 residues in the CDR3. Losses at the gene ends were 8 bases for V and 2 bases for J; bases not matched to a gene: 11. CDR3 in DNA: TGCGCCAGCGGAAAACCGGGACAGGCCACCTACGAGCAGTACTTC. It translates to CASGKPGQATYEQYF.

The V and J genes are TRBV20-1 and TRBJ2-4, with D tentatively TRBD2 (6 bases). CDR1 and CDR2 (germline): DFQATT, SNEGSKA (reference sequence). This CDR3 contains 17 residues. Trimming left V 0 bases short and J 3 bases short, with 18 bases between. In DNA form, the CDR3 reads TGCAGTGCTAGAGATGCTAGCGCCCTCGGAGACAAAAACATTCAGTACTTC. Residues: CSARDASALGDKNIQYF.

In its sample, this clone was seen many times. The CDR3 protein is CASSDRGLAPREQYF. Here the CDR3 DNA reads TGTGCCAGCAGTGATCGGGGACTAGCCCCCCGCGAGCAGTACTTC. The chain uses TRBV25-1 and TRBJ2-7, with TRBD2 identical over 9 bases. Germline V lookup: CDR1 MGHDK, CDR2 SYGVNS. V lost 3 bases, J lost 6 bases, and 9 bases stayed unmatched. The CDR3 has 15 amino acids.

This clone was detected ten times or more. With a much larger clone just one base away, this may be a read error. The conserved phenylalanine or tryptophan normally closing the CDR3 is absent here, so this likely arose from a read error. The chain uses TRBV5-4 and TRBJ2-1; TRBD2 agrees at 7 bases. Germline V gives CDR1 SGHNT, CDR2 YYREEE (reference sequence). The CDR3 contains 15 residues. J gave up 5 bases and V 0 bases, and 5 bases lay outside the gene matches. CDR3 residues: CASSLDREAHNEQFV. In DNA, the CDR3 is TGTGCCAGCAGCTTGGATCGGGAGGCCCACAATGAGCAGTTCGTC.

This clone was counted ten times or more. The rearrangement joins TRBV6-1 to TRBJ2-1; the match to TRBD2 covers 8 bases. Germline values: CDR1 MNHNS, CDR2 SASEGT. The CDR3 is 16 amino acids. J gave up 2 bases and V 3 bases, and 6 bases lay outside the gene matches. CDR3 residues: CASSDPSLAAYNEQFF. The CDR3 region has the DNA TGTGCCAGCAGTGACCCTTCACTAGCGGCCTACAATGAGCAGTTCTTC.

On this clone: An end of the junction does not agree with germline; a read error may underlie this. Other DNA sequences from this sample encode an identical CDR3 as well. This chain's CDR3 is CSAISGASTDTQYF. For the CDR3, the DNA is TGCAGTGCTATCTCGGGGGCTAGCACAGATACGCAGTATTTC. The chain links TRBV20-1 to TRBJ2-3; D possibly uses TRBD1 or TRBD2 (6 bases each). CDR1 is DFQATT, CDR2 SNEGSKA, per germline (reference sequence). CDR3 length: 14 amino acids.

This chain uses TRBV12-3 or TRBV12-4 with TRBJ2-7; 8 nucleotides line up with TRBD2. The CDR3 covers 14 residues. V shed 3 bases, J shed 6 bases, and the junction held 7 bases outside the gene matches. CDR3 residues: CASSLGREEGEQYF. DNA of the CDR3: TGTGCCAGCAGTTTGGGGCGGGAGGAGGGCGAGCAGTACTTC.